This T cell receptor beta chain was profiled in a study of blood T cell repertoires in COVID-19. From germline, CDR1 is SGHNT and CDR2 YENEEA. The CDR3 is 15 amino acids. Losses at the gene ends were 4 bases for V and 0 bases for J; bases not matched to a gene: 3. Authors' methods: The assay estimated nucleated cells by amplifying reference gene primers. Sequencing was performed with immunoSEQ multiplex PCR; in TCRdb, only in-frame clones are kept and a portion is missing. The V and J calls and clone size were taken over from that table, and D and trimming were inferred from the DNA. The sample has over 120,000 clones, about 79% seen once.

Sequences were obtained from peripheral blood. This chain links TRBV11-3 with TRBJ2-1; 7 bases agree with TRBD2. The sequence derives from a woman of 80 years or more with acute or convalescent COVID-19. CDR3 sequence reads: CASSSGGNSYNEQFF. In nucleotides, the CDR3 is TGTGCCAGCAGCTCCGGGGGGAACTCCTACAATGAGCAGTTCTTC. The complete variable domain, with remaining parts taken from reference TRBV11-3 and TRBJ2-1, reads EAGVVQSPRYKIIEKKQPVAFWCNPISGHNTLYWYLQNLGQGPELLIRYENEEAVDDSQLPKDRFSAERLKGVDSTLKIQPAELGDSAVYLCASSSGGNSYNEQFFGPGTRLTVL.